This TCR beta chain appears in the sequencing data of a study of control samples from healthy donors and cancer patients. Method: immunoSEQ multiplex PCR; TCRdb's copy keeps in-frame clones and lacks some. This table has under 450,000 clones, around nine tenths appearing once. Germline V gives CDR1 MNHNY, CDR2 SVGAGI (reference sequence). V was pared by 0 bases and J by 7 bases, with 13 bases between. The CDR3 length is 15 residues. This sequence was found in a man aged 40-49 years with head and neck cancer. V and J are TRBV6-6 and TRBJ1-5; D is perhaps TRBD1 (5 bases). Sample: PBMCs. CDR3 nucleotides: TGTGCCAGCAGTTACTCGAAAGGGGCAGGGCAGCCCCAGCATTTT. Translating gives CASSYSKGAGQPQHF.